This T cell receptor beta chain was recovered during a study of post-analysis software for immune sequencing data. The overall study: Relapsing-remitting, secondary progressive and progressive-relapsing forms made up the multiple sclerosis disease courses.

With regard to this clonotype: Its antigen remains unidentified.

Findings and limits, study-wide: About five TRBV segments, including TRBV5-6, TRBV5-1 and TRBV20-1, were more frequent in patients than controls. Controls had significantly higher normalized Chao1 diversity than multiple sclerosis patients. Same-batch preparations were strongly co-clustered by F measure.

Unique molecular identifiers were built into the TCR beta cDNA libraries. T cells, roughly 0.9 to 11 million of them, yielded some 500,000 cDNA molecules. TCRdb independently ran MiXCR on the PCR reads; one entry per CDR3 protein. Of about 810,000 distinct CDR3 sequences detected, around 53% appear once; the ten largest clones hold under 6%. The CDR3 is 14 amino acids. Germline V CDR1 and CDR2: MNHNY, SVGAGI (reference sequence). The origin of this receptor is a girl aged 5 to 17 with multiple sclerosis. Sequencing was done on a sample of blood. The chain uses TRBV6-6 and TRBJ2-5; 9 bases are shared with TRBD1. Near its end, the DNA agrees better with TRBJ2-7, so the J call may be wrong. The CDR3 reads CASRTGTGSDEQYF. For the CDR3, the DNA is TGTGCCAGCAGGACCGGGACAGGGAGTGACGAGCAGTACTTC.